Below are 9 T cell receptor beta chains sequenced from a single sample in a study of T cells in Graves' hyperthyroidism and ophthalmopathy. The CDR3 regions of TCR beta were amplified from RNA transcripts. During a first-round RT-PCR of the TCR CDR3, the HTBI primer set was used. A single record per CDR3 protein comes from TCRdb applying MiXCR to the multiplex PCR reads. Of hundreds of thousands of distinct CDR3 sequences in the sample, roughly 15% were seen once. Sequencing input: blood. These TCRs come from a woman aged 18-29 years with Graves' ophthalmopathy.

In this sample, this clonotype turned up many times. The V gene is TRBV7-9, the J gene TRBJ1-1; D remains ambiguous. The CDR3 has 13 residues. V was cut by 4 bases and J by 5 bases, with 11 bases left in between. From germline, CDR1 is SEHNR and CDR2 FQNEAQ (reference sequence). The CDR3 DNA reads TGTGCCAGCAGCTCCATCCCGGAGACTGAAGCTTTCTTT. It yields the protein CASSSIPETEAFF. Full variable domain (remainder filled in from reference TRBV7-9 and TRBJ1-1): DTGVSQNPRHKITKRGQNVTFRCDPISEHNRLYWYRQTLGQGPEFLTYFQNEAQLEKSRLLSDRFSAERPKGSFSTLEIQRTEQGDSAMYLCASSSIPETEAFFGQGTRLTVV.

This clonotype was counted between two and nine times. CDR3 loop: CAISEPAISGNTIYF. The CDR3 region has the DNA TGTGCCATCAGTGAACCAGCGATCTCTGGAAACACCATATATTTT. The gene calls are TRBV10-3 and TRBJ1-3; no clear D. CDR3 length equals 15 residues. Germline V lookup: CDR1 ENHRY, CDR2 SYGVKD. The V end lost 3 bases, the J end lost 0 bases, and 9 bases lay between the germline ends.

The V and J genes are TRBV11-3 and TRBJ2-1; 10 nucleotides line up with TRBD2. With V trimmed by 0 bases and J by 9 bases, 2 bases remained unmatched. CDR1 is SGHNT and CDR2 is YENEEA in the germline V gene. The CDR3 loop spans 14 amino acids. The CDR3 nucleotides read TGTGCCAGCAGCTTAGAGACTAGCGGGCGTGAGCAGTTCTTC. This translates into CASSLETSGREQFF.

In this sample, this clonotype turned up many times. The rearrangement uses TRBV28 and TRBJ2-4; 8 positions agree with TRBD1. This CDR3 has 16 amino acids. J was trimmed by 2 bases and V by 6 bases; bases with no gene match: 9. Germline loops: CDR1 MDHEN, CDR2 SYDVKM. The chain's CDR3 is CASRGDRGVTKNIQYF. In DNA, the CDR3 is TGTGCCAGCAGGGGTGACAGGGGCGTAACCAAAAACATTCAGTACTTC.

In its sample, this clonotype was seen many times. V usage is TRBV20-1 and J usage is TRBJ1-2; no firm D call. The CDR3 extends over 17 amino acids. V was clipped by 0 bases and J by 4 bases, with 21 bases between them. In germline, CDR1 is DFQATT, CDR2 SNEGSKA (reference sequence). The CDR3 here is CSARDLVRRRRTYGYTF. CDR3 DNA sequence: TGCAGTGCTAGAGATCTGGTCCGGCGCAGGCGAACCTATGGCTACACCTTC.

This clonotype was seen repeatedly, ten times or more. The CDR3 region is CASSLVRGRHQPQHF. DNA for the CDR3: TGTGCCAGCAGTTTGGTCCGCGGGAGGCATCAGCCCCAGCATTTT. The chain uses TRBV28 and TRBJ1-5; D gene ambiguous. With 3 bases removed from V and 5 bases from J, the gap between germline ends came to 14 bases. There are 15 residues in the CDR3. The germline V gene encodes CDR1 MDHEN and CDR2 SYDVKM.

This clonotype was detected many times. CDR3: CASSLEVTGLSGNTIYF. In DNA, the CDR3 is TGTGCCAGCAGCTTAGAGGTGACAGGGCTTTCGGGAAACACCATATATTTT. This rearrangement joins TRBV7-8 to TRBJ1-3, with 7 bases fitting TRBD1. This CDR3 has 17 residues. The trim removed 1 base at V and 4 bases at J, leaving 10 bases unmatched. CDR1 and CDR2 (germline): SGHVS, FQNEAQ.

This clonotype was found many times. This CDR3 is CASTPWPIRSYNEQFF. As DNA, the CDR3 is TGTGCCAGTACCCCTTGGCCTATCCGATCGTACAATGAGCAGTTCTTC. The chain recombines TRBV19 with TRBJ2-1, with unresolved D. V lost 7 bases, J lost 4 bases, and 20 bases lay in between. The germline gives CDR1 LNHDA, CDR2 SQIVND (reference sequence). The length of the CDR3 is 16 residues.

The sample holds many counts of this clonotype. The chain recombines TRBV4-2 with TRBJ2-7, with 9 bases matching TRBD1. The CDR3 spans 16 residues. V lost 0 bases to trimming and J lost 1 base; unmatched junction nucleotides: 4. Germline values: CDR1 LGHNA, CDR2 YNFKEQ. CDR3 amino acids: CASSQDETGGSYEQYF. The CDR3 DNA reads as TGTGCCAGCAGCCAAGATGAGACAGGGGGGTCCTACGAGCAGTACTTC.